This TCR beta chain originates from a study of OX40 agonist ivuxolimab in advanced cancers. At the level of the study: Patients treated during dose escalation were battling hepatocellular carcinoma, melanoma, renal cell or head and neck cancer. Study-wide findings and caveats: Clonal expansion from baseline to week 6 occurred in both CD4+ and CD8+ T cells. In general, CD8+ T cells held more expanded clones than CD4+ did, on average.

Comments on this clone: Antigen: not known.

CDR3 size: 15 residues. V was pared by 3 bases and J by 0 bases, with 10 bases between. Per the germline V gene, CDR1 is SGHRS and CDR2 is YFSETQ. The method was immunoSEQ multiplex PCR; TCRdb's version includes in-frame clones alone and lacks a portion of them. The table includes fewer than 130,000 clones, about nine tenths detected once. The starting material was CD4+ or CD8+ T cells sorted from blood, obtained in a trial of the OX40 agonist ivuxolimab. This chain connects TRBV5-1 to TRBJ2-1, with a possible D match to TRBD2 (6 bases). The receptor was derived from an adult with an advanced solid tumor such as melanoma, head and neck, liver or kidney cancer. The CDR3 sequence: CASSYAGSSYNEQFF. The CDR3 DNA follows: TGCGCCAGCAGCTATGCGGGGAGCTCCTACAATGAGCAGTTCTTC.